This T cell receptor (beta chain) is drawn from a study of control samples from healthy donors and cancer patients. This CDR3 comprises 16 residues. In germline, CDR1 is DFQATT, CDR2 SNEGSKA (reference sequence). The V end lost 3 bases, the J end lost 3 bases, and 19 bases lay between the germline ends. Here immunoSEQ multiplex PCR was the method, and the copy in TCRdb shows in-frame clones only, minus some. In the table there are fewer than 95,000 clones, about 85% of which are singletons. V and J are TRBV20-1 and TRBJ2-3, with a possible D match to TRBD2 (7 bases). The material sequenced was blood. This receptor was taken from a woman aged 50 to 60 in good health. The CDR3 is CSASRPGGGTTDTQYF. Written as DNA, the CDR3 is TGCAGTGCTAGTCGGCCCGGCGGGGGCACGACAGATACGCAGTATTTT.